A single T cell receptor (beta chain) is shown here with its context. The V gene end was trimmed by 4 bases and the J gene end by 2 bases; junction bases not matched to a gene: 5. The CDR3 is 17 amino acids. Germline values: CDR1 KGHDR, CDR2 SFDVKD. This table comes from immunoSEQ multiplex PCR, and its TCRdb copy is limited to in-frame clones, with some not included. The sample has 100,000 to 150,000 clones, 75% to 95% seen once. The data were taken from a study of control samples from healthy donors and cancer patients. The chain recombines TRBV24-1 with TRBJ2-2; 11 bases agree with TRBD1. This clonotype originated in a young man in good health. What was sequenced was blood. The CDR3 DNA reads TGTGCCACCAGTGACACGGACAGGGGGCTTAACACCGGGGAGCTGTTTTTT. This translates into CATSDTDRGLNTGELFF.